This T cell receptor beta chain was found in a study of blood T cell repertoires in COVID-19. Study-level information: Italy, Spain and the United States were the sources of the convalescent and acute COVID-19 samples. From T cells, B-cell-depleted T cells, or PBMCs came the material, which was cDNA or gDNA.

Seattle patients were enrolled while actively infected and followed longitudinally. The method was immunoSEQ multiplex PCR; TCRdb's version includes in-frame clones alone and lacks a portion of them. The sample has about 52,000 clones, over 75% seen once. The CDR3 extends over 18 amino acids. V was trimmed by 4 bases and J by 3 bases, leaving 22 bases between them. The germline V gene has CDR1 LGHNT and CDR2 FRNRAP. The receptor was isolated from a woman aged 80 or older with COVID-19, enrolled during active disease. The rearrangement uses TRBV12-5 and TRBJ2-1; a weak D match, TRBD2 (6 bases). The source material was peripheral blood. CDR3 sequence reads: CASGSGLGRGAFYNEQFF. CDR3 sequence (DNA): TGTGCTAGTGGTTCCGGGCTGGGGCGGGGAGCTTTCTACAATGAGCAGTTCTTC. The full variable domain, its missing parts supplied by reference TRBV12-5 and TRBJ2-1, is DARVTQTPRHKVTEMGQEVTMRCQPILGHNTVFWYRQTMMQGLELLAYFRNRAPLDDSGMPKDRFSAEMPDATLATLKIQPSEPRDSAVYFCASGSGLGRGAFYNEQFFGPGTRLTVL.